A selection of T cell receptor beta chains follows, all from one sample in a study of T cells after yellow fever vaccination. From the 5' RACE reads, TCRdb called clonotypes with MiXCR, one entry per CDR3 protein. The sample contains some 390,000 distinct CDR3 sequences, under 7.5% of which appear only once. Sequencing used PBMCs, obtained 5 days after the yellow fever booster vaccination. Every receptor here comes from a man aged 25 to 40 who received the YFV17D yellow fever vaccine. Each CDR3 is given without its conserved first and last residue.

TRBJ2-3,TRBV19,ASSIHAVAIPDTQY
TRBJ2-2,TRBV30,AWRLNTGELF
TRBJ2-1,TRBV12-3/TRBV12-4,ASSLPPGNEQF
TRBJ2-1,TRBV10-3,AIRDPAGPNEQF
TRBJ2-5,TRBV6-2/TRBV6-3,ATGETSGIWTQY
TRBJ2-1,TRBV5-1,ASRYRGRLEQF
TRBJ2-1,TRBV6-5,ASSYGRAGGRNEQF
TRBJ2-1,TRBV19,ASNLAGVQNEQF
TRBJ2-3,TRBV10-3,AIRGTSGSPDTQY
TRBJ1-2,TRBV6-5,ASSFAGEDGYT
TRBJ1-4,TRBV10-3,AISRDRGSGEKLF
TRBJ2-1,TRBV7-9,ASSASSGTSRDEQF
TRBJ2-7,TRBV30,AWRGGYEQY
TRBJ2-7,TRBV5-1,ASSPRVQGRNEQY
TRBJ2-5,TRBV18,ASSPVNTQETQY
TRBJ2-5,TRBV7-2,ASSLDRITQY
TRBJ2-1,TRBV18,ASSPPSVNEQF
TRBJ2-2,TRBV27,ASSFSERNTGELF
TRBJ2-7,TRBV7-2,ASSSRGRGRTYEQY
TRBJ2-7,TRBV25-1,ASTGGLGAYEQY
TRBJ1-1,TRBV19,ASSERQHEAF
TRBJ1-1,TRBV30,AWSPLGTGATEAF
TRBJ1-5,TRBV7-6,ASSPTDGSNQPQH
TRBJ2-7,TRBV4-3,ASSQDERGNEQY
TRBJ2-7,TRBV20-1,SARLAAPGLLEQY
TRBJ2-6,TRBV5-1,ASSSLAGGWNGANVLT
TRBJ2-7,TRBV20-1,SARDWTSGSDEQY
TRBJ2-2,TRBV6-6,ASSSLHTGELF
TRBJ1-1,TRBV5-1,ASSLARGDREGTEAF
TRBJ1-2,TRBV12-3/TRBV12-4,ASSLGTGGDGYT
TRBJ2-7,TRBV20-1,SATDASGRFYEQY
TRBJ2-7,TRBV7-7,ASSSGASSEQY
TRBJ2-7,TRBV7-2,ASSRQGNIYEQY
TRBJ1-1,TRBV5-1,ASSVGTQESAF
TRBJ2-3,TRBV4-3,ASSQGTLDTQY
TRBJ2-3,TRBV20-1,SASPARGGTDTQY
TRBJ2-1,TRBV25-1,ASSESNEQF
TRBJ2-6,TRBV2,AISRTAGSSGANVLT
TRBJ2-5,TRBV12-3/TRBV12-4,ASRTPGETQY
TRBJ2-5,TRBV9,ASSLTPPGAETQY
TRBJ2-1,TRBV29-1,SVRTSGNEQF
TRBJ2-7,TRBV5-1,ASSPRTGTSGYEQY
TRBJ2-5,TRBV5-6,ASSFPGLGETQY
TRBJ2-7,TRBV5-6,ASSSLGVIKANATVDEQY
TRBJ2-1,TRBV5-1,ASTSARGHYNEQF
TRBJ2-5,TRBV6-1,ASSQGPNQETQY
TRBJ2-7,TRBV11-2,ASSAHRVLQVQRPYEQY